This T cell receptor beta chain was documented in a study of T cell responses to AZD1222 COVID-19 vaccine. Regarding the study as a whole: Repertoires were sampled only after the peak T cell response.

This clone was found once. Antigen specificity is unknown. Germline CDR1 is SGHNT and CDR2 is YYREEE (reference sequence). After removal of 7 bases from V and 3 bases from J, the junction contained 13 bases not matched to a gene. The CDR3 spans 16 residues. Libraries were prepared by immunoSEQ multiplex PCR; TCRdb keeps only in-frame clonotypes and omits some of them. The sample carries some 120,000 clones, around nine tenths recorded once. The sequence was obtained from an adult in good health. The chain recombines TRBV5-4 with TRBJ2-1, with TRBD2 matching over 7 bases. This specimen consisted of peripheral blood, obtained on day 0 of AZD1222 vaccination. The CDR3 loop is CASAFYGGFRYNEQFF. The CDR3, as DNA: TGTGCCAGCGCATTTTACGGGGGGTTTCGCTACAATGAGCAGTTCTTC.